The entry below gives a single T cell receptor (beta chain) sequence along with its context. Antigen unknown. A clone one base away is much larger, so this may be a read error. Unsorted whole blood yielded the blood RNA, and germline DNA was also extracted. This specimen belongs to a study of tumor-infiltrating lymphocytes in primary liver carcinoma. Deletions cut 0 bases from V and 9 bases from J, with 15 bases between. CDR1 and CDR2 (germline): LGHNA, YSLEER. The CDR3 extends over 15 amino acids. A primer in the constant region served to generate TCR beta cDNA from about 470 ng of total RNA. Researchers made the TCR beta libraries by running three nested multiplex PCR rounds with slightly modified ARM-PCR. Two initial PCR rounds of roughly 10 cycles each paired TRBV1-TRBV30 forward primers with a C-beta reverse primer. TCRdb ran MiXCR on the multiplex PCR reads and lists one entry per CDR3 protein. The sample contains approximately 330,000 distinct CDR3 sequences, around 60% of which appear only once.

Broader study findings: Tumor region pairs outstripped tumor-adjacent and tumor-blood pairs in overlap. Tumor samples exhibited a significantly greater top-250-clone fraction than blood samples (p = 0.039).

The receptor's source is a middle-aged man with primary liver carcinoma and hepatitis B virus infection. The chain joins TRBV4-3 to TRBJ2-1; weak D call: TRBD1 (6 bases). The specimen sequenced was peripheral blood. The CDR3 sequence: CASSQEGAGGSEQFF. The CDR3 nucleotides read TGCGCCAGCAGCCAAGAGGGGGCTGGGGGAAGTGAGCAGTTCTTC.